The clone carrying this T cell receptor beta chain was counted a few times. The CDR3 has 14 amino acids. The data are from a study of graft-versus-host responses after intestinal transplantation. Measured with immunoSEQ multiplex PCR; TCRdb has only the in-frame clones, and not every one. Of some 40,000 clones listed, nearly 90% are singletons. Sequenced here: PBMCs, sampled just under 270 days after transplant. The source is a human patient who received an intestinal transplant, so some T cells may come from the graft donor. The V and J genes are TRBV21-1 and TRBJ2-5; TRBD2 is the table's D call, not checked against the DNA. TRBV21-1 represents a pseudogene. The CDR3: CASSKEHTQETQYF. The CDR3 region has the DNA TGTGCCAGCAGCAAAGAGCATACCCAAGAGACCCAGTACTTC.